The present T cell receptor (beta chain) was sequenced within a study of regulatory T cells in long-lasting Graves disease. Sample time point: persistent/refractory GD, antithyroid drugs over 5 years with positive TRAb. With RNA extracted from PBMCs as input, the TCR library was made. About this clonotype itself: The antigen is undetermined.

Researchers made TCR beta libraries by using iRepertoire HTBI primers and running Arm-PCR on CDR3 regions. Using its own MiXCR run on the multiplex PCR reads, TCRdb lists one record per CDR3 protein. The sample contains roughly 500,000 distinct CDR3 sequences, roughly 21% of which appear only once. CDR3 length equals 13 residues. V lost 11 bases to trimming and J lost 0 bases, with 13 bases between them. Germline lookup yields CDR1 MDHEN and CDR2 SYDVKM. Broader study findings: TRBV28, TRBJ1-2 and TRBJ2-5 were segments that persistent disease favored. New patients shared fewer public clonotypes (over 900) than persistent patients did (over 2,500).

This clonotype was sampled from a female donor with Graves disease. This rearrangement joins TRBV28 to TRBJ1-1; a weak D match, TRBD1 (6 bases). Here the sequenced sample was peripheral blood mononuclear cells (PBMCs), taken when the disease was refractory, from a patient treated with antithyroid drugs. Written as DNA, the CDR3 is TGTGCCTTGGGGGGCAGCATGAACACTGAAGCTTTCTTT. As protein: CALGGSMNTEAFF.